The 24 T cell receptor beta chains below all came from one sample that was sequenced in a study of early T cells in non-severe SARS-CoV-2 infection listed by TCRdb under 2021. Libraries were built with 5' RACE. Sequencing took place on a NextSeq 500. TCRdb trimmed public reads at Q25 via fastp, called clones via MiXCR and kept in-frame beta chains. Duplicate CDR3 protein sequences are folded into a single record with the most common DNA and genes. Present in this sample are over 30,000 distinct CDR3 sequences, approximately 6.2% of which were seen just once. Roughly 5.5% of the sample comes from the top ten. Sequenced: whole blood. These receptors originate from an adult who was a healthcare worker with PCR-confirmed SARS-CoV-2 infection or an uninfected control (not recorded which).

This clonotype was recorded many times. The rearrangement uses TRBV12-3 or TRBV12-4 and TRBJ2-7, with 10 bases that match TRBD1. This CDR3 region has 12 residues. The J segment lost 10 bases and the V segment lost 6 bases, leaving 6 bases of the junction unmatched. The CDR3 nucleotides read TGTGCCAGCAGCTCCGGGACAGGGGTACAGTACGTC. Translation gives CASSSGTGVQYV.

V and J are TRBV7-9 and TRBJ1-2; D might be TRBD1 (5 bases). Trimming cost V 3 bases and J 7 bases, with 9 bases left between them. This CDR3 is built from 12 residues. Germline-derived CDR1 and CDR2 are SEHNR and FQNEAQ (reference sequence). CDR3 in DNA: TGTGCCAGCAGCTTGACGGGGGTTGGCTACACCTTC. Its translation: CASSLTGVGYTF.

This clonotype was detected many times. The DNA of the CDR3 is TGTGCCAGCTCACCGCTGCGGGAGAACCGTAATACGCAGTATTTT. It is translated as CASSPLRENRNTQYF. The J gene is TRBJ2-3, the V gene TRBV18; 7 bases map to TRBD2. The trim removed 3 bases at V and 7 bases at J, leaving 10 bases unmatched. The CDR3 is 15 amino acids. Germline V gene lookup returns CDR1 KGHSH and CDR2 LQKENI.

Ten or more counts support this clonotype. The CDR3 loop is CSADLPGLAGNEQFF. In DNA, the CDR3 is TGCAGTGCTGACCTCCCGGGACTAGCGGGTAATGAGCAGTTCTTC. This rearrangement joins TRBV20-1 to TRBJ2-1; TRBD2 aligns across 12 bases. The CDR3 runs 15 residues. Per the germline V gene, CDR1 is DFQATT and CDR2 is SNEGSKA (reference sequence). V lost 5 bases, J lost 7 bases, and 9 bases stayed unmatched.

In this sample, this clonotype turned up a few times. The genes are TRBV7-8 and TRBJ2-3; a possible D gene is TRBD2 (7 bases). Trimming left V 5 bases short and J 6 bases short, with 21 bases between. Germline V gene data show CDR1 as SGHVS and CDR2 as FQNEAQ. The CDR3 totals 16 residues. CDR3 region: CASSPWTGGGWDTQYF. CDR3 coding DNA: TGTGCCAGCAGCCCCTGGACTGGCGGGGGCTGGGATACGCAGTATTTT.

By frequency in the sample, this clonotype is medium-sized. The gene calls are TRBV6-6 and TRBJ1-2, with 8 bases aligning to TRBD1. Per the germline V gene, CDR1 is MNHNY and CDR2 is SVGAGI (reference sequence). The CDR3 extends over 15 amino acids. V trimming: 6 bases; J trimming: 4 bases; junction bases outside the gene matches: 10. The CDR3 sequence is CASSFLTGGVYGYTF. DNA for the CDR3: TGTGCCAGCAGCTTCCTCACAGGGGGAGTCTATGGCTACACCTTC.

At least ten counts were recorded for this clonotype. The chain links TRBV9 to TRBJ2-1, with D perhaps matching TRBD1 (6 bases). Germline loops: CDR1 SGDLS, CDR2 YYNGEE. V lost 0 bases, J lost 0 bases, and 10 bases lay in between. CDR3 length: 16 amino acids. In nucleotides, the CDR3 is TGTGCCAGCAGCGTAGTAGCAGGGGCCTCCTACAATGAGCAGTTCTTC. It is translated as CASSVVAGASYNEQFF.

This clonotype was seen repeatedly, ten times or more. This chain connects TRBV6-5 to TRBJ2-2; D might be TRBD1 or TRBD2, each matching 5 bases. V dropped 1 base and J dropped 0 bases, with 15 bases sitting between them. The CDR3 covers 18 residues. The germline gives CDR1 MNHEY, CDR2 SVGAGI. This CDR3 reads CASSYLGRRFANTGELFF. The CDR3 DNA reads TGTGCCAGCAGTTACTTGGGACGGCGATTCGCGAACACCGGGGAGCTGTTTTTT.

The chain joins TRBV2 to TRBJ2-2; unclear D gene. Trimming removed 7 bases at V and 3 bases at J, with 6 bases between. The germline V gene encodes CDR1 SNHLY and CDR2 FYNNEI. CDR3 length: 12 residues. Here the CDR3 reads CASTKYTGELFF. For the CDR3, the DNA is TGTGCCAGCACCAAGTACACCGGGGAGCTGTTTTTT.

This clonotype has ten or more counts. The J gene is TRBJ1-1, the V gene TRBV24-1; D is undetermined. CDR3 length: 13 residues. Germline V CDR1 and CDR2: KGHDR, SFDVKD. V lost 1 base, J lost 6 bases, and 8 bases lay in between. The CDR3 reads CATSDFTGAEAFF. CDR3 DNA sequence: TGTGCCACCAGTGATTTTACGGGAGCTGAAGCTTTCTTT.

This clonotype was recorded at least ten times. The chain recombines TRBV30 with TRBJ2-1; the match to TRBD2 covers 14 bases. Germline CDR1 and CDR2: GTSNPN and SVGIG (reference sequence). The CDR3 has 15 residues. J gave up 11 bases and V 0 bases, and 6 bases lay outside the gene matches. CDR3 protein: CAWSVRGLAGGKQFF. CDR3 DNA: TGTGCCTGGAGTGTACGTGGACTAGCGGGAGGAAAGCAGTTCTTC.

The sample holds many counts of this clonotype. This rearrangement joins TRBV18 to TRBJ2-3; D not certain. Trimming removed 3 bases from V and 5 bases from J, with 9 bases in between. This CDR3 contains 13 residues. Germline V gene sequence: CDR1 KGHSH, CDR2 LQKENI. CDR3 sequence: CASSPTLGDTQYF. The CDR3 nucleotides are TGTGCCAGCTCACCTACACTTGGAGATACGCAGTATTTT.

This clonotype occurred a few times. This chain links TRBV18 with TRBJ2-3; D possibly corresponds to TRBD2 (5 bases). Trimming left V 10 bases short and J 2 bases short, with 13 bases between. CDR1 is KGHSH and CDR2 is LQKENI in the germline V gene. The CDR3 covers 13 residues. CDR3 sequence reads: CATTRGNTDTQYF. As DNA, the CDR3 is TGTGCCACCACCCGGGGAAACACAGATACGCAGTATTTT.

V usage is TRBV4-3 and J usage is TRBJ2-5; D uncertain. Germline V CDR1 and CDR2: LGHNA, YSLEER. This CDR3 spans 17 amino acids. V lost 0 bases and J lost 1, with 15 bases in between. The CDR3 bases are TGCGCCAGCAGCCAAGATATGTGGTCAGGAGTCCAAGAGACCCAGTACTTC. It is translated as CASSQDMWSGVQETQYF.

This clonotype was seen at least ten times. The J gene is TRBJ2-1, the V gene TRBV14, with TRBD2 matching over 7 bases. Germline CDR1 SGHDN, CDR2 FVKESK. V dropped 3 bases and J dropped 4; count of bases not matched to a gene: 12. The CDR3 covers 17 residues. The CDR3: CASSQPPRVAGYNEQFF. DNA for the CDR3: TGTGCCAGCAGCCAGCCCCCGAGGGTAGCGGGTTACAATGAGCAGTTCTTC.

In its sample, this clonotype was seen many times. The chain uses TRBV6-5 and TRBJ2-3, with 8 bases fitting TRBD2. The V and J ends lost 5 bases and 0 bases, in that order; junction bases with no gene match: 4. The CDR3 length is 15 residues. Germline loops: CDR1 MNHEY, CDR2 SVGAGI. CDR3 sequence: CASSLSGASTDTQYF. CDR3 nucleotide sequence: TGTGCCAGCAGTCTTAGCGGGGCGAGCACAGATACGCAGTATTTT.

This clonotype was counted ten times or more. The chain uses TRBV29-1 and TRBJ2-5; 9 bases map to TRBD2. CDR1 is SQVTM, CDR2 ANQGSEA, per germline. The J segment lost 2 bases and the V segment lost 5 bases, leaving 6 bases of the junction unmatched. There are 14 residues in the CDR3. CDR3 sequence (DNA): TGCAGCGTTAAAAGAGCGGGGGGACAAGAGACCCAGTACTTC. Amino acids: CSVKRAGGQETQYF. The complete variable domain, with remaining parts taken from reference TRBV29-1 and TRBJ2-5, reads SAVISQKPSRDICQRGTSLTIQCQVDSQVTMMFWYRQQPGQSLTLIATANQGSEATYESGFVIDKFPISRPNLTFSTLTVSNMSPEDSSIYLCSVKRAGGQETQYFGPGTRLLVL.

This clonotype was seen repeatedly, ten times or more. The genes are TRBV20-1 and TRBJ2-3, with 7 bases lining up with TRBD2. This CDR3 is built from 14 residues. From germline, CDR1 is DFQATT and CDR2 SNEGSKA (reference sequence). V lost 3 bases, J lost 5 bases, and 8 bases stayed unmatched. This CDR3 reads CSARAGVRLDTQYF. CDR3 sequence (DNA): TGCAGTGCTAGGGCGGGAGTACGATTAGATACGCAGTATTTT.

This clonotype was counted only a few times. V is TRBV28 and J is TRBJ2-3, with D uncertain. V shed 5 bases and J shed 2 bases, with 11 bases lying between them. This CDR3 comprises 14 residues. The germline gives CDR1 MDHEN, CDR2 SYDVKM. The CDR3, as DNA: TGTGCCAGCAGTATTCTGCGGATCACAGATACGCAGTATTTT. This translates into CASSILRITDTQYF.

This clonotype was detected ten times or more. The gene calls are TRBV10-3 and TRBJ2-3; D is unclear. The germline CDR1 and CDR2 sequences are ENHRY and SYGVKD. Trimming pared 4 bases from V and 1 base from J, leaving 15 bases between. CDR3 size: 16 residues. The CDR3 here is CAISGPPDHRTDTQYF. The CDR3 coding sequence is TGTGCCATCAGTGGCCCCCCAGATCATCGCACAGATACGCAGTATTTT.

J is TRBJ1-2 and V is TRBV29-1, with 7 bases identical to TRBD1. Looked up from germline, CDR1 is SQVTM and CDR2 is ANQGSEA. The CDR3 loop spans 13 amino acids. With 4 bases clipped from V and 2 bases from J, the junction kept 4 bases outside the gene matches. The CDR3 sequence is CSVGVQGNYGYTF. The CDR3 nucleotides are TGCAGCGTTGGGGTACAGGGGAACTATGGCTACACCTTC.

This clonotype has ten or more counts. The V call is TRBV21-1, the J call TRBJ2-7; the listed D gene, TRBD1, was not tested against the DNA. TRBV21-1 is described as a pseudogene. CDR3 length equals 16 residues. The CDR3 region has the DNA TGTGCCAGCAGCAAAGGATGGGGGGGTTCCTCCTACGAGCAGTACGTC. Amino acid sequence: CASSKGWGGSSYEQYV.

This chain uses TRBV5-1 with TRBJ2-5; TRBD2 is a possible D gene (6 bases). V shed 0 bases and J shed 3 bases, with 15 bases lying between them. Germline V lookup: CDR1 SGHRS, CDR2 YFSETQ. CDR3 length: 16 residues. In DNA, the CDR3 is TGCGCCAGCAGCTTGGAATCGGTTCGCGGGAAAGAGACCCAGTACTTC. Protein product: CASSLESVRGKETQYF.

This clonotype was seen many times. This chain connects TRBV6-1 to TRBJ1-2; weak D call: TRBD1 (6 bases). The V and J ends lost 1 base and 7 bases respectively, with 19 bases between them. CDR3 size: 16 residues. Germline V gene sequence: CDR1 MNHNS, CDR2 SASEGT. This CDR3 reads CASSEDGQPQHPGYTF. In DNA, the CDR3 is TGTGCCAGCAGTGAAGATGGACAGCCCCAGCACCCTGGCTACACCTTC.